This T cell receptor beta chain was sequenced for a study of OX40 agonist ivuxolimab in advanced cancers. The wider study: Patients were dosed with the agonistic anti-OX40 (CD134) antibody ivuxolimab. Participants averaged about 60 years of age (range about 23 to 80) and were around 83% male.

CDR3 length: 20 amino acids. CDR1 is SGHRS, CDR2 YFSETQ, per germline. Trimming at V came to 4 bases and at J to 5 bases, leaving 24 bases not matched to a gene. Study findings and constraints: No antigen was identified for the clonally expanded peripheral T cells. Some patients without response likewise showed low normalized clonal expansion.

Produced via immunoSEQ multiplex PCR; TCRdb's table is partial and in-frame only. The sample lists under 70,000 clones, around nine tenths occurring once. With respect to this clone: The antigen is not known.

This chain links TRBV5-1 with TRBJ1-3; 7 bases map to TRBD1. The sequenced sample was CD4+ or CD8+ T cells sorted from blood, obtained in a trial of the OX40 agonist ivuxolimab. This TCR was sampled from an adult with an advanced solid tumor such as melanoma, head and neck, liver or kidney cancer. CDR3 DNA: TGCGCCAGCAGCCTTAAGGGACAGCGGGCCCTTGAAGATCAACGAAACACCATATATTTT. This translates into CASSLKGQRALEDQRNTIYF.